This T cell receptor (beta chain) was retrieved from a study of T cell responses to AZD1222 COVID-19 vaccine. Study-wide background: Second doses that came at about 4 or about 12 weeks were put together.

Note on this clone: No antigen is known for it.

TCRdb keeps only in-frame clones here, not all; method: immunoSEQ multiplex PCR. This table holds more than 150,000 clones, around 93% found once. Trimming cost V 0 bases and J 14 bases, with 14 bases left between them. Germline V lookup: CDR1 GTSNPN, CDR2 SVGIG (reference sequence). The CDR3 sequence is 12 residues long. Whole-study results and caveats: White British people made up most donors, females outnumbered males, and clonal diversity was possibly underestimated. Spike-specific TCR breadth and depth grew following two AZD1222 doses.

This sequence was found in an adult in good health. The genes are TRBV30 and TRBJ2-1; D perhaps matches TRBD1 (6 bases). The specimen was peripheral blood, collected on day 0 of AZD1222 vaccination. CDR3 sequence reads: CAWSVNRPGEFF. The CDR3 DNA follows: TGTGCCTGGAGTGTAAATAGGCCAGGGGAGTTCTTC.